This TCR beta chain was sequenced in a study of early T cells in non-severe SARS-CoV-2 infection. Study context: Sequencing targeted bulk RNA from unsorted whole blood, leaving chains unpaired.

The germline V gene has CDR1 SGHVS and CDR2 FNYEAQ. The ends were cut back, 1 base at V and 5 bases at J, with 4 bases in the middle. CDR3 length: 12 amino acids. Unique molecular identifiers were affixed to single, distinct cDNA molecules. TCRdb fed the 5' RACE reads into MiXCR, producing one record per CDR3 protein. The sample lists approximately 70,000 distinct CDR3 sequences, approximately 12% occurring once. Concerning this clonotype: Its specificity is unknown.

Notes on the study in general: VDJdb matching skewed toward anti-spike CD8 responses, missing private and CD4 specificities.

The source material was whole blood, sampled at baseline. The source of this sequence is an adult who was a healthcare worker with PCR-confirmed SARS-CoV-2 infection or an uninfected control (not recorded which). The donor label of this sample is uncertain. This chain joins TRBV7-6 and TRBJ2-3; no firm D call. CDR3 protein: CASSLDLDTQYF. The CDR3 DNA follows: TGTGCCAGCAGCTTAGACCTAGATACGCAGTATTTT.